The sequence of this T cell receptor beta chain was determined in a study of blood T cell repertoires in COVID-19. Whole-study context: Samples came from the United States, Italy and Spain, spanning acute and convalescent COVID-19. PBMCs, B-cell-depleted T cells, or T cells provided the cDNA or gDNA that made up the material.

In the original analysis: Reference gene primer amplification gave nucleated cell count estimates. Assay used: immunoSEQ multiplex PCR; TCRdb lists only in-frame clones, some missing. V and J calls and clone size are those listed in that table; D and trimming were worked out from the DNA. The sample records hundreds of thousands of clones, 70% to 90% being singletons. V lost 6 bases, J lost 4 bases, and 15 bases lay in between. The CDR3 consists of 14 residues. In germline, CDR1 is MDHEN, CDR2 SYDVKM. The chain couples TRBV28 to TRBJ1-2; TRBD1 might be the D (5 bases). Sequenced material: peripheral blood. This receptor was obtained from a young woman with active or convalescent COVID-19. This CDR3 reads CASRQIGGAYGYTF. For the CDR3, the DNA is TGTGCCAGCAGGCAGATAGGAGGGGCCTATGGCTACACCTTC.